Sequencing of this T cell receptor beta chain was carried out in a study of blood T cell repertoires in COVID-19. Study-wide background: Acute and convalescent COVID-19 specimens originated in the United States, Italy and Spain. Sample material is recorded as cDNA or gDNA derived from T cells, B-cell-depleted T cells, or PBMCs.

Trimming removed 5 bases from V and 5 bases from J, with 20 bases in between. The CDR3 is 16 residues long. Germline V CDR1 and CDR2: SGHTS, YDEGEE. Under the authors' procedure: Amplifying reference gene primers gave estimates of nucleated cell counts. Profiling relied on immunoSEQ multiplex PCR, and the TCRdb table lists in-frame clones only, not all of them. D and trimming were read from the DNA, whereas the V and J calls and clone size are those reported in that table. The table shows 120,000 to 150,000 clones, with 80% to 90% occurring only once. This clone was counted between two and nine times.

The chain couples TRBV5-8 to TRBJ1-3, with a weak D call TRBD1 (6 bases). Specimen: peripheral blood. The clonotype was recovered from a woman between 35 and 50 years old with acute or convalescent COVID-19. In DNA form, the CDR3 reads TGTGCCAGCAGTTACCGGGACGCGAGGGGGAGAAACACCATATATTTT. Translation: CASSYRDARGRNTIYF.